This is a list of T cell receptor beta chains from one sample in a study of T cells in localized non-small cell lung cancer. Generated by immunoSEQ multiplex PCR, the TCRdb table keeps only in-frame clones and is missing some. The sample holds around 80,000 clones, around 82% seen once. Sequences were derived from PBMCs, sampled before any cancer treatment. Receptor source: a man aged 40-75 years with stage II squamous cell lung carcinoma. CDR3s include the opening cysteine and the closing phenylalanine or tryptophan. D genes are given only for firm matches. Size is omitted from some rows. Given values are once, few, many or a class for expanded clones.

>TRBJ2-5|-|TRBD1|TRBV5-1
CASSWGQGYRETQYF
TGCGCCAGCAGCTGGGGACAGGGGTACCGAGAGACCCAGTACTTC
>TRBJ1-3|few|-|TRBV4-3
CASSQEREPLTGNTIYF
TGCGCCAGCAGCCAAGAGCGGGAACCCCTCACTGGAAACACCATATATTTT
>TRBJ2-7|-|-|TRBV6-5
CASSYGRASLLHEQYF
TGTGCCAGCAGTTACGGTCGGGCTAGCCTGCTCCACGAGCAGTACTTC
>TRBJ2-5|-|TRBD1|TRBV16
CASSRQGGSETQYF
TGTGCCAGCAGCCGACAAGGGGGCAGCGAGACCCAGTACTTC
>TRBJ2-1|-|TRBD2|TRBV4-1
CASSQWGTSGSYNEQFF
TGCGCCAGCAGCCAATGGGGGACTAGCGGGAGTTACAATGAGCAGTTCTTC
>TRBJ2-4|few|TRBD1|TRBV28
CASSLTGTNIQYF
TGTGCCAGCAGTTTGACAGGGACAAACATTCAGTACTTC
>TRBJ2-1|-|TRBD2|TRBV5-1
CASSWTSGGYNEQFF
TGCGCCAGCAGCTGGACTAGCGGGGGCTACAATGAGCAGTTCTTC
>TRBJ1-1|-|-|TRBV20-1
CSASRGTEAFF
TGCAGTGCTAGTAGGGGGACTGAAGCTTTCTTT
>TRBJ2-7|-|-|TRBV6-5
CASSQLGTTENEQYF
TGTGCCAGCAGTCAACTTGGGACAACTGAAAACGAGCAGTACTTC
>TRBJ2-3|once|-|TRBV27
CASSLFGGDTQYF
TGTGCCAGCAGTTTATTTGGTGGCGATACGCAGTATTTT
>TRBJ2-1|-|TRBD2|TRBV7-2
CASSLAGSGSNEQFF
TGTGCCAGCAGCTTAGCGGGTAGCGGGAGCAATGAGCAGTTCTTC
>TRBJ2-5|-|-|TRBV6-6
CASSPSGTETQYF
TGTGCCAGCAGCCCCTCAGGGACGGAGACCCAGTACTTC
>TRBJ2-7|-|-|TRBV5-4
CASSLDLGLTYEQYF
TGTGCCAGCAGCTTGGATCTGGGGCTTACCTACGAGCAGTACTTC
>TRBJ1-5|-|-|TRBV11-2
CASSPGVGNQPQHF
TGTGCCAGCAGCCCGGGGGTGGGAAATCAGCCCCAGCATTTT
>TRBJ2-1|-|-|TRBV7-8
CASSPRTLSSYNEQFF
TGTGCCAGCAGCCCTCGGACCCTCAGCTCCTACAATGAGCAGTTCTTC
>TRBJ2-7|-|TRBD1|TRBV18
CASSPGTESDEQYF
TGTGCCAGCTCGCCCGGGACAGAATCCGACGAGCAGTACTTC
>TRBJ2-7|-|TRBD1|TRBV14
CASGQGDEQYF
TGTGCCAGCGGACAGGGAGACGAGCAGTACTTC
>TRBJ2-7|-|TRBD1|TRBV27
CASSWDRASEQYF
TGTGCCAGCAGTTGGGACAGGGCCAGCGAGCAGTACTTC
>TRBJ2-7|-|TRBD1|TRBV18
CASSPGTGSSYEQYF
TGTGCCAGCTCACCAGGGACAGGGAGCTCCTACGAGCAGTACTTC
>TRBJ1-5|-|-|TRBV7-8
CASSLLDGDSNQPQHF
TGTGCCAGCAGCTTACTGGACGGGGATAGCAATCAGCCCCAGCATTTT
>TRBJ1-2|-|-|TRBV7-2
CASSPGNNYGYTF
TGTGCCAGCAGTCCCGGGAACAACTATGGCTACACCTTC
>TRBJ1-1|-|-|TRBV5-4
CASSLGQDPRVEAFF
TGTGCCAGCAGCTTGGGACAGGACCCAAGGGTTGAAGCTTTCTTT
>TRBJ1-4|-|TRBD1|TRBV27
CASRPGGGNEKLFF
TGTGCCAGCAGGCCAGGGGGCGGTAATGAAAAACTGTTTTTT
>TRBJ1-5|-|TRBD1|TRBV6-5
CASSRDRVQPQHF
TGTGCCAGCAGCCGGGACAGGGTCCAGCCCCAGCATTTT
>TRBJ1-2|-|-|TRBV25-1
CASSVQGTGGYTF
TGTGCCAGCAGTGTACAGGGAACAGGTGGCTACACCTTC
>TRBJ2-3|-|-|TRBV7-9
CASSFRYGDTQYF
TGTGCCAGCAGCTTTAGGTACGGCGATACGCAGTATTTT
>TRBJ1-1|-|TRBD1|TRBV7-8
CASSPGQGIDTEAFF
TGTGCCAGCAGCCCTGGACAGGGGATAGACACTGAAGCTTTCTTT
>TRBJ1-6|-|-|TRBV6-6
CASKPQGSNSPLHF
TGTGCCAGCAAACCCCAGGGTTCTAATTCACCCCTCCACTTT
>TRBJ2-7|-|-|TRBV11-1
CASSLYPSQEQYF
TGTGCCAGCAGCTTATATCCCTCGCAAGAGCAGTACTTC
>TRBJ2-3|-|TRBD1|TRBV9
CASSVEGGLSDTQYF
TGTGCCAGCAGCGTTGAAGGGGGCCTCTCAGATACGCAGTATTTT
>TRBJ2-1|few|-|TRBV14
CASSPQTLAEQFF
TGTGCCAGCAGCCCCCAGACCCTAGCGGAGCAGTTCTTC
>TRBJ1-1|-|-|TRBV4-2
CASSLPALQLNTEAFF
TGTGCCAGCAGCCTCCCGGCCTTGCAGCTGAACACTGAAGCTTTCTTT
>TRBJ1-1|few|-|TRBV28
CASSSATGSGTEAFF
TGTGCCAGCAGTTCAGCAACAGGGTCAGGGACTGAAGCTTTCTTT
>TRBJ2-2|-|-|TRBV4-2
CASSQARGPTGELFF
TGTGCCAGCAGCCAAGCCCGCGGGCCCACCGGGGAGCTGTTTTTT
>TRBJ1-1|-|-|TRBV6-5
CASSYSRTENTEAFF
TGTGCCAGCAGTTACTCCCGGACGGAGAACACTGAAGCTTTCTTT
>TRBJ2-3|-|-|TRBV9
CASSVDGKSTDTQYF
TGTGCCAGCAGCGTAGACGGGAAAAGCACAGATACGCAGTATTTT
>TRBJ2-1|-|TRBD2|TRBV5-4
CASSPDGGAGNEQFF
TGTGCCAGCAGCCCGGACGGGGGGGCGGGGAATGAGCAGTTCTTC